This entry lists 10 T cell receptor beta chains sequenced from one sample in a study of T cell responses to AZD1222 COVID-19 vaccine. The table came from immunoSEQ multiplex PCR; TCRdb's copy has only in-frame clones and leaves some out. This sample has tens of thousands of clones, with 85% found just once. Specimen: peripheral blood, collected on day 0 of MenACWY control vaccination. The receptors shown here come from an adult in good health.

This chain joins TRBV19 and TRBJ2-7, with 8 nucleotides matching TRBD1. The CDR3 extends over 15 amino acids. J was trimmed by 0 bases and V by 5 bases; bases with no gene match: 6. Germline lookup yields CDR1 LNHDA and CDR2 SQIVND (reference sequence). The DNA of the CDR3 is TGTGCCAGTAGTCTTTCAGGGGGCGTCTCCTACGAGCAGTACTTC. It translates to CASSLSGGVSYEQYF.

The chain combines TRBV5-6 with TRBJ1-1, with D perhaps TRBD1 (5 bases). This CDR3 is 14 amino acids long. V lost 5 bases, J lost 0 bases, and 11 bases lay in between. In germline, CDR1 is SGHDT, CDR2 YYEEEE. CDR3 residues: CASRRQSVNTEAFF. The CDR3 bases are TGTGCCAGCAGGAGACAGTCCGTGAACACTGAAGCTTTCTTT.

V and J are TRBV5-8 and TRBJ2-2; D might be TRBD1 (6 bases). Trimming removed 0 bases at V and 4 bases at J, with 10 bases between. In germline, CDR1 is SGHTS, CDR2 YDEGEE. This CDR3 is 15 amino acids long. CDR3 nucleotide sequence: TGTGCCAGCAGCTTGGACGGACAGCCCACCGGGGAGCTGTTTTTT. As protein: CASSLDGQPTGELFF.

The chain employs TRBV28 and TRBJ2-1, with 9 bases matching TRBD1. Germline loops: CDR1 MDHEN, CDR2 SYDVKM. V was pared by 6 bases and J by 5 bases, with 8 bases of the junction left unmatched. The CDR3 totals 15 residues. Written as DNA, the CDR3 is TGTGCCAGCAGAACCCCCACAGGGGGCCACAATGAGCAGTTCTTC. Translated: CASRTPTGGHNEQFF.

The J gene is TRBJ2-1, the V gene TRBV10-2; 14 positions agree with TRBD2. CDR1 is WSHSY and CDR2 is SAAADI in the germline V gene. The CDR3 covers 17 residues. V gave up 3 bases and J gave up 3 bases; unmatched junction bases: 4. The CDR3 protein is CASSEVGTSGSYNEQFF. The CDR3 DNA is TGCGCCAGCAGTGAAGTAGGGACTAGCGGGAGCTACAATGAGCAGTTCTTC.

V usage is TRBV3-1 (or the pseudogene TRBV3-2) and J usage is TRBJ1-4; 9 bases fit TRBD1. In germline, CDR1 is LGHDT, CDR2 YNNKEL (reference sequence). V gave up 4 bases and J gave up 2 bases; unmatched junction bases: 5. This CDR3 has 16 amino acids. CDR3 protein: CASSRGQGHTNEKLFF. CDR3 in DNA: TGTGCCAGCAGCCGGGGACAGGGACACACTAATGAAAAACTGTTTTTT.

This chain uses TRBV5-1 with TRBJ2-3, with D possibly being TRBD1 or TRBD2 (6 bases each). CDR3 length: 17 amino acids. V lost 3 bases and J 3 bases, leaving 20 bases between the germline ends. Germline CDR1 is SGHRS and CDR2 is YFSETQ. The chain's CDR3 is CASSSISGGGRTDTQYF. In DNA form, the CDR3 reads TGCGCCAGCAGCTCCATTTCCGGGGGCGGGCGAACAGATACGCAGTATTTT.

This clone came up once. J is TRBJ1-1 and V is TRBV7-2; 10 bases are shared with TRBD1. V shed 5 bases, J shed 0 bases, and the junction held 12 bases outside the gene matches. The CDR3 covers 18 residues. Per germline, CDR1 SGHTA and CDR2 FQGNSA. The CDR3 protein is CASSVPGTGDLMNTEAFF. The DNA for the CDR3 is TGTGCCAGCAGCGTCCCCGGGACAGGGGACTTAATGAACACTGAAGCTTTCTTT.

The chain's CDR3 is CASSPRPGLAGGSTDTQYF. CDR3 nucleotides: TGCGCCAGCAGCCCCAGACCGGGACTAGCGGGAGGAAGCACAGATACGCAGTATTTT. The V call is TRBV4-1, the J call TRBJ2-3; TRBD2 aligns across 15 bases. The CDR3 has 19 residues. The V and J ends lost 4 bases and 0 bases, in that order; junction bases with no gene match: 8. Germline CDR1 is MGHRA and CDR2 is YSYEKL.

The chain recombines TRBV6-4 with TRBJ2-2, with a weak D call TRBD1 (6 bases). V shed 0 bases and J shed 0 bases, with 8 bases lying between them. Germline V gives CDR1 MRHNA, CDR2 SNTAGT. This CDR3 comprises 16 residues. The CDR3 sequence: CASSDSAGANTGELFF. In DNA, the CDR3 is TGTGCCAGCAGTGACTCGGCAGGGGCGAACACCGGGGAGCTGTTTTTT.